The 19 T cell receptor beta chains listed next were all sequenced from one sample in a study of identical twins. Using its own MiXCR run on the 5' RACE reads, TCRdb lists one record per CDR3 protein. Of about 890,000 distinct CDR3 sequences in the sample, over 9% were seen once. These same data were also listed under a study on yellow fever vaccine responses in identical twins.

The sequenced sample was PBMCs. These TCRs come from a woman aged 18-29 years in good health.

The V and J genes are TRBV6-1 and TRBJ1-1; possibly TRBD1 for D (5 bases). The CDR3 covers 13 residues. Germline V lookup: CDR1 MNHNS, CDR2 SASEGT. V dropped 8 bases and J dropped 3 bases, with 13 bases sitting between them. The CDR3 here is CASSPGGDTEAFF. CDR3 nucleotides: TGTGCCAGCTCCCCCGGGGGGGACACTGAAGCTTTCTTT.

This clonotype has only a few counts. The CDR3 loop is CSARDERSPALNEQFF. The CDR3 DNA is TGCAGTGCTAGGGACGAGCGCTCTCCGGCCCTCAATGAGCAGTTCTTC. The chain carries TRBV20-1 and TRBJ2-1; D gene uncertain. The CDR3 is made up of 16 amino acids. Per the germline V gene, CDR1 is DFQATT and CDR2 is SNEGSKA (reference sequence). Trimming left V 3 bases short and J 6 bases short, with 21 bases between.

The rearrangement joins TRBV12-3 or TRBV12-4 to TRBJ2-7; 8 positions match TRBD2. The CDR3 spans 12 residues. V lost 5 bases, J lost 10 bases, and 7 bases stayed unmatched. Here the CDR3 reads CASSPPGGFQYV. The CDR3, as DNA: TGTGCCAGCAGTCCCCCGGGGGGGTTTCAGTACGTC.

Only a few counts were recorded for this clonotype. One end of the junction is discordant with germline, which a read error may explain. CDR3 amino acids: CASSPVTTPTGEEAF. Here the CDR3 DNA reads TGTGCCAGCAGCCCGGTCACTACCCCCACAGGAGAGGAGGCCTTC. This chain links TRBV6-1 with TRBJ2-1, with D perhaps assigned TRBD1 or TRBD2 (5 bases each). The CDR3 totals 15 residues. CDR1 is MNHNS and CDR2 is SASEGT in the germline V gene.

This clonotype has a single count. This may arise from a read error, as a much more abundant clone is one base away. The V call is TRBV5-1, the J call TRBJ2-2; D gene ambiguous. Trimming removed 4 bases at V and 0 bases at J, with 10 bases between. Germline V gene data show CDR1 as SGHRS and CDR2 as YFSETQ. CDR3 length: 15 residues. CDR3 DNA sequence: TGCGCCAGCAGCAGTATAGGAACGAACACCGGGGAGCTGTTTTTT. Amino acid sequence: CASSSIGTNTGELFF.

This clonotype has a count of ten or more. The chain employs TRBV21-1 and TRBJ2-5; the D segment call TRBD2 is taken from the table without a DNA check. TRBV21-1 is a documented pseudogene. The CDR3 has 15 amino acids. The CDR3 spells CASSIELAGEETQYF. The CDR3 nucleotides read TGTGCCAGCAGCATAGAACTAGCGGGGGAGGAGACCCAGTACTTC.

This clonotype was counted ten times or more. The rearrangement uses TRBV15 and TRBJ2-5; TRBD2 matches 9 bases. The CDR3 length is 17 residues. Germline V lookup: CDR1 LNHNV, CDR2 YYDKDF (reference sequence). Germline trimming cut 3 bases from V and 5 bases from J; bases unmatched to any gene: 13. The CDR3 region is CATSSLTSAGGVETQYF. The CDR3 DNA follows: TGTGCCACCAGCAGCCTAACGTCGGCGGGAGGGGTGGAGACCCAGTACTTC.

This clonotype was picked up many times. The chain employs TRBV9 and TRBJ2-6; 7 bases align to TRBD1. J was trimmed by 0 bases and V by 0 bases; bases with no gene match: 0. CDR1 and CDR2 from the germline V gene are SGDLS and YYNGEE. CDR3 length: 16 residues. The CDR3 is CASSVGDSSGANVLTF. The CDR3 DNA follows: TGTGCCAGCAGCGTAGGGGACAGCTCTGGGGCCAACGTCCTGACTTTC. The variable domain in full, completed from reference TRBV9 and TRBJ2-6, reads DSGVTQTPKHLITATGQRVTLRCSPRSGDLSVYWYQQSLDQGLQFLIQYYNGEERAKGNILERFSAQQFPDLHSELNLSSLELGDSALYFCASSVGDSSGANVLTFGAGSRLTVL.

In its sample, this clonotype was seen a few times. CDR3 region: CASSYSIGKGHNEQFF. The DNA of the CDR3 is TGTGCCAGCAGTTACTCGATCGGGAAGGGACACAATGAGCAGTTCTTC. The chain couples TRBV6-5 to TRBJ2-1; perhaps D is TRBD1 or TRBD2 (5 bases each). The germline V gene has CDR1 MNHEY and CDR2 SVGAGI. V lost 0 bases, J lost 5 bases, and 14 bases lay in between. The CDR3 has 16 residues.

This clonotype was recorded a few times. This chain uses TRBV7-2 with TRBJ2-7; a weak D match, TRBD2 (6 bases). This CDR3 comprises 15 residues. V was pared by 5 bases and J by 1 base, with 15 bases between. Germline V lookup: CDR1 SGHTA, CDR2 FQGNSA. The CDR3 reads CASSPSGTLSYEQYF. Written as DNA, the CDR3 is TGTGCCAGCAGCCCGTCCGGGACTTTATCCTACGAGCAGTACTTC.

This clonotype was detected only a few times. V and J are TRBV21-1 and TRBJ2-7. TRBV21-1 is flagged as a pseudogene. The CDR3 contains 13 residues. CDR3: CASSEDGVGEQYV. In nucleotides, the CDR3 is TGTGCCAGCAGCGAGGACGGCGTGGGGGAGCAGTACGTC.

V gene TRBV6-4 combines with J gene TRBJ2-2; the D gene is possibly TRBD2 (5 bases). The V and J ends lost 6 bases and 6 bases respectively, with 14 bases between them. Germline V lookup: CDR1 MRHNA, CDR2 SNTAGT. The CDR3 is made up of 14 amino acids. CDR3 sequence: CASRPQLEAGELFF. Written as DNA, the CDR3 is TGTGCCAGCAGACCACAACTAGAAGCCGGGGAGCTGTTTTTT.

The table lists this clonotype with a few counts. This may stem from a read error, because a much larger clone lies one nucleotide away. The genes are TRBV15 and TRBJ2-2, with D unclear. The CDR3 has 13 residues. Trimming pared 1 base from V and 0 bases from J, leaving 0 bases between. Germline CDR1 reads LNHNV; CDR2 reads YYDKDF (reference sequence). In nucleotides, the CDR3 is TGTGCCACCAGCAGAGCGAACACCGGGGAGCTGTTTTTT. Its translation is CATSRANTGELFF.

This clonotype showed up just a few times. This chain connects TRBV25-1 to TRBJ2-7; 8 bases match TRBD1. The CDR3 runs to 22 residues. Germline CDR1 is MGHDK and CDR2 is SYGVNS. J gave up 6 bases and V 6 bases, and 34 bases lay outside the gene matches. In DNA, the CDR3 is TGTGCCAGCAGGGACAGGGTGTGGCCCCTTGCGGGGACTCTGAGTCCCTCGAGCGAGCAGTACGTC. It yields the protein CASRDRVWPLAGTLSPSSEQYV.

A few counts support this clonotype. The chain carries TRBV3-1 and TRBJ1-2; no firm D call. Germline CDR1 is LGHDT and CDR2 is YNNKEL (reference sequence). The germline V and J ends were trimmed by 1 base and 4 bases, with 13 bases remaining between them. The CDR3 is 15 amino acids. The DNA of the CDR3 is TGTGCCAGCAGCCAAGTCGGGGTCGGTGGCTATGGCTACACCTTC. The encoded protein is CASSQVGVGGYGYTF.

The genes are TRBV13 and TRBJ2-7, with 7 bases that match TRBD2. The CDR3 consists of 14 residues. Germline V lookup: CDR1 PRHDT, CDR2 FYEKMQ (reference sequence). V dropped 6 bases and J dropped 2; count of bases not matched to a gene: 7. The CDR3 reads CASSTMGGTYEQYF. CDR3 nucleotide sequence: TGTGCCAGCAGTACAATGGGGGGGACCTACGAGCAGTACTTC.

The CDR3 DNA follows: TGTGCCAGCAGTTCTCCGGGACCCTTCTCTGGAAACACCATATATTTT. Translation: CASSSPGPFSGNTIYF. The chain couples TRBV5-6 to TRBJ1-3, with D maybe TRBD1 (5 bases). Germline V gene data show CDR1 as SGHDT and CDR2 as YYEEEE. This CDR3 is built from 16 residues. Deletions cut 5 bases from V and 0 bases from J, with 15 bases between.

The rearrangement links TRBV4-1 to TRBJ1-1; no clear D gene. The CDR3 consists of 16 residues. V lost 0 bases and J lost 1, with 12 bases in between. Germline CDR1 and CDR2: MGHRA and YSYEKL. The DNA for the CDR3 is TGCGCCAGCAGCCAAGATCCCCCAGGAGGGAACACTGAAGCTTTCTTT. It codes for CASSQDPPGGNTEAFF.

This clonotype was seen only a few times. The chain recombines TRBV2 with TRBJ1-1; 7 bases map to TRBD1. With V trimmed by 4 bases and J by 3 bases, 8 bases remained unmatched. CDR1 and CDR2 (germline): SNHLY, FYNNEI. The CDR3 has 15 amino acids. CDR3 sequence: CASSVETGYDTEAFF. CDR3 bases: TGTGCCAGCAGTGTTGAGACAGGGTACGACACTGAAGCTTTCTTT.